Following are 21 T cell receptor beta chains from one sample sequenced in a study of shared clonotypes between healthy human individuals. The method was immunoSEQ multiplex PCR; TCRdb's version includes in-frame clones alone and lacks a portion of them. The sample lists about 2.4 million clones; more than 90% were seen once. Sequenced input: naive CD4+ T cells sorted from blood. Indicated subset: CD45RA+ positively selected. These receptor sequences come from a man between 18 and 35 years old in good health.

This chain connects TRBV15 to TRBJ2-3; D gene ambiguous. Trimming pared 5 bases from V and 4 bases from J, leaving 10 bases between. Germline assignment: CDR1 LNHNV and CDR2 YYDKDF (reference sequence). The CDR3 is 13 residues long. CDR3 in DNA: TGTGCCACCAGCCGTCGAAGCGCAGATACGCAGTATTTT. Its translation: CATSRRSADTQYF.

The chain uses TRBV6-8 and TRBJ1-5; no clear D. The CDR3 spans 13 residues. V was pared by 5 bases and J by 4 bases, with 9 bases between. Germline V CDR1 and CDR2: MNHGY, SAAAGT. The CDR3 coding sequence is TGTGCCAGCAGTCGCCCTGGGAATCAGCCCCAGCATTTT. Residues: CASSRPGNQPQHF.

The CDR3 region is CASSPLRGADNEQFF. DNA of the CDR3: TGTGCCAGCAGCCCCCTGCGGGGGGCAGACAATGAGCAGTTCTTC. The chain combines TRBV6-4 with TRBJ2-1; 8 nucleotides match TRBD2. The CDR3 has 15 amino acids. V trimming: 6 bases; J trimming: 5 bases; junction bases outside the gene matches: 9. Per the germline V gene, CDR1 is MRHNA and CDR2 is SNTAGT.

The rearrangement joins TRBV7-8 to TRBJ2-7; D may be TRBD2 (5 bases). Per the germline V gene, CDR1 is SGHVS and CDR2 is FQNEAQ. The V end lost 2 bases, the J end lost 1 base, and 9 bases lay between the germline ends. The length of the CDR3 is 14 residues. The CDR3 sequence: CASSLRRLSYEQYF. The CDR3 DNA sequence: TGTGCCAGCAGCTTAAGGCGACTATCCTACGAGCAGTACTTC.

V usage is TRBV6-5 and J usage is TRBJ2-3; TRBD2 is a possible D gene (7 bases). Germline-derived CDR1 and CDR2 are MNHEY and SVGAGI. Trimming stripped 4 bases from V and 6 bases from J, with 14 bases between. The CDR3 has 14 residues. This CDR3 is CASSLNGGLDTQYF. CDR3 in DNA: TGTGCCAGCAGTTTAAACGGGGGGCTTGATACGCAGTATTTT.

The CDR3 protein is CASSLVHNTDTQYF. In nucleotides, the CDR3 is TGCGCCAGCAGCTTGGTACACAACACAGATACGCAGTATTTT. The rearrangement joins TRBV5-1 to TRBJ2-3; D is unresolved. The CDR3 is 14 amino acids. CDR1 and CDR2 (germline): SGHRS, YFSETQ. The ends were cut back, 0 bases at V and 2 bases at J, with 7 bases in the middle.

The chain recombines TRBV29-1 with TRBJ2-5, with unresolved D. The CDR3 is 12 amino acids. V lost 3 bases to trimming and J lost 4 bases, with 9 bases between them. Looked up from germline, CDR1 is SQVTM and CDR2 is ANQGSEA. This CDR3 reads CSVDTSLETQYF. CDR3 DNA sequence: TGCAGCGTTGATACGAGTTTAGAGACCCAGTACTTC.

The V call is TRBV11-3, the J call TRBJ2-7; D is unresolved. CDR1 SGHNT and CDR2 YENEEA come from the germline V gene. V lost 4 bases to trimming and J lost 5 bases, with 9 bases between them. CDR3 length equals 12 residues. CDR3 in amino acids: CASSSYIHEQYF. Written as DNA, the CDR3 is TGTGCCAGCAGCTCCTACATCCACGAGCAGTACTTC.

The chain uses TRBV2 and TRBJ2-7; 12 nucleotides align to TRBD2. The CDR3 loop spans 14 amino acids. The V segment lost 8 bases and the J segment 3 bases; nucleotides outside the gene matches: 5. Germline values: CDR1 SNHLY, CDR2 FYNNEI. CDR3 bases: TGTGCCAGCGGTCTAGCGGGAGGGGGCTACGAGCAGTACTTC. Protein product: CASGLAGGGYEQYF.

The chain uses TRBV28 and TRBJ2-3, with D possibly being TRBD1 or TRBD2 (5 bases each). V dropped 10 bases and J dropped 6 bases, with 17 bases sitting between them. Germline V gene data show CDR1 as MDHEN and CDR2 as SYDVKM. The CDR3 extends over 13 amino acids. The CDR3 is CAIQKRGEDTQYF. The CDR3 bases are TGTGCCATCCAAAAGAGGGGCGAGGATACGCAGTATTTT.

The CDR3 protein is CASSGLRVQETQYF. The CDR3 nucleotides are TGTGCCAGCAGTGGCCTCAGGGTCCAAGAGACCCAGTACTTC. V and J are TRBV25-1 and TRBJ2-5; possibly TRBD1 for D (5 bases). This CDR3 is 14 amino acids long. Germline lookup yields CDR1 MGHDK and CDR2 SYGVNS. With 4 bases removed from V and 1 base from J, the gap between germline ends came to 10 bases.

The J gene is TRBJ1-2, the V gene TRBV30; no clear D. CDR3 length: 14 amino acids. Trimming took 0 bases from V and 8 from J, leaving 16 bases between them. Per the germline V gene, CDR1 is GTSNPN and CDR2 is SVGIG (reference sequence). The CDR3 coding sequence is TGTGCCTGGAGTGTACTGGGCTCCCCGACGGGCTACACCTTC. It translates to CAWSVLGSPTGYTF.

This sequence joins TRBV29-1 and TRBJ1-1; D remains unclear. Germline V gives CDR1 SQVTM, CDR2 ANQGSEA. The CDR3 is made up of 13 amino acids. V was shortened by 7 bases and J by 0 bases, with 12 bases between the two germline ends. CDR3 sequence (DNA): TGCAGCGCCCTTGGGCATCTGAACACTGAAGCTTTCTTT. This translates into CSALGHLNTEAFF.

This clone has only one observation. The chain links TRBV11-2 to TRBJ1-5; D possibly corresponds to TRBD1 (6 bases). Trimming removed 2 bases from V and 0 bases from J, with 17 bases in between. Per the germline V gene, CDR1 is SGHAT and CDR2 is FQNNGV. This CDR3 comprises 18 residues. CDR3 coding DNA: TGTGCCAGCAGCTTATTTTTTTCAGGGGCAGGTAGCAATCAGCCCCAGCATTTT. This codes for CASSLFFSGAGSNQPQHF.

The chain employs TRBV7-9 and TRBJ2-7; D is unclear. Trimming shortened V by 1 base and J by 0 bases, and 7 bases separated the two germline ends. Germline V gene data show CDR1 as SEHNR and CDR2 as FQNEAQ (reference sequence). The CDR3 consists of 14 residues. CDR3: CASSLGAASYEQYF. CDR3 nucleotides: TGTGCCAGCAGCTTAGGGGCAGCCTCCTACGAGCAGTACTTC.

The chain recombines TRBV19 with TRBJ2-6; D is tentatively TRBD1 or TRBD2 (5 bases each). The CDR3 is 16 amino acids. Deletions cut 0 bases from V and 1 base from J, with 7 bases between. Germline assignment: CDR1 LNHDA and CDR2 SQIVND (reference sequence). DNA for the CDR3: TGTGCCAGTAGTATAGATGGGGGATCTGGGGCCAACGTCCTGACTTTC. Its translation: CASSIDGGSGANVLTF.

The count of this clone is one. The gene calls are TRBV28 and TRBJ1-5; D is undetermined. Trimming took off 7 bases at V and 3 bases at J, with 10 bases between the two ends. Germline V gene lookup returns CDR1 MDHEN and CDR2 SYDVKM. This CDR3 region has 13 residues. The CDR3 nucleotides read TGTGCCAGCAAAACACCCGCCAATCAGCCCCAGCATTTT. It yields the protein CASKTPANQPQHF.

This chain's CDR3 is CASRDRGLGTEAFF. Here the CDR3 DNA reads TGTGCCAGTAGGGACAGGGGGTTGGGCACTGAAGCTTTCTTT. J is TRBJ1-1 and V is TRBV19; 10 nucleotides line up with TRBD1. With 6 bases clipped from V and 4 bases from J, the junction kept 5 bases outside the gene matches. Looked up from germline, CDR1 is LNHDA and CDR2 is SQIVND (reference sequence). The CDR3 is 14 residues long.

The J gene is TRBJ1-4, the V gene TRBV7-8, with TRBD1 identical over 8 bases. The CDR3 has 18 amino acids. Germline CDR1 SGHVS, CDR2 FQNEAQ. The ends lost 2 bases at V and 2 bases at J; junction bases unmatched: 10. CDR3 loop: CASSLSTGQGGTNEKLFF. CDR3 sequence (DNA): TGTGCCAGCAGCTTATCCACTGGACAGGGTGGCACTAATGAAAAACTGTTTTTT.

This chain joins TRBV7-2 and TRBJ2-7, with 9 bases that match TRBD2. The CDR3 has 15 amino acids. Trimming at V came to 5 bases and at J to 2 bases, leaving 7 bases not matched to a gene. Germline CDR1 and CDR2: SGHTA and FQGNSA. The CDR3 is CASSEASSGAYEQYF. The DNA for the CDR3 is TGTGCCAGCAGCGAGGCGTCTAGCGGGGCCTACGAGCAGTACTTC.

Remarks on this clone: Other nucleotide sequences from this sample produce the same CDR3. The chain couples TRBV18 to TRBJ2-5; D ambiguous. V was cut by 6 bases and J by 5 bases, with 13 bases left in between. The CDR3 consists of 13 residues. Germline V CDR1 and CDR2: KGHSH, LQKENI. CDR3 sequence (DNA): TGTGCCAGCTCCCCGGGCAGGCAGGAGACCCAGTACTTC. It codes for CASSPGRQETQYF. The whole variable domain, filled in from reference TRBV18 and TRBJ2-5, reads NAGVMQNPRHLVRRRGQEARLRCSPMKGHSHVYWYRQLPEEGLKFMVYLQKENIIDESGMPKERFSAEFPKEGPSILRIQQVVRGDSAAYFCASSPGRQETQYFGPGTRLLVL.